These 4 T cell receptor beta chains share one sample of origin, sequenced in a study of T cell responses to AZD1222 COVID-19 vaccine. The protocol was immunoSEQ multiplex PCR, while the TCRdb copy is restricted to in-frame clones and leaves out a portion. The sample comprises tens of thousands of clones, about 90% of which are singletons, and 4% to 5% rests with the top ten. The source was peripheral blood, collected on day 0 of AZD1222 vaccination. Every receptor here comes from an adult in good health.

This clone was seen just once. The chain is built from TRBV2 and TRBJ1-2; D ambiguous. This CDR3 is built from 13 residues. V was shortened by 8 bases and J by 8 bases, with 18 bases between the two germline ends. Germline loops: CDR1 SNHLY, CDR2 FYNNEI. The CDR3 DNA sequence: TGTGCCAGCGGTCTTGGATCGTCCGGGGGCTACACCTTC. It yields the protein CASGLGSSGGYTF.

This clone was observed once. The V gene is TRBV20-1, the J gene TRBJ2-7; 11 bases are shared with TRBD2. The CDR3 runs 15 residues. V shed 3 bases, J shed 4 bases, and the junction held 8 bases outside the gene matches. Germline assignment: CDR1 DFQATT and CDR2 SNEGSKA (reference sequence). This CDR3 reads CSASRGTSGGYEQYF. CDR3 nucleotides: TGCAGTGCTAGTAGGGGGACTAGCGGAGGATACGAGCAGTACTTC.

The chain has TRBV7-7 and TRBJ1-3; D gene unclear. The CDR3 is 15 amino acids. The V gene's germline CDR1 is SSHAT and CDR2 FNYEAQ (reference sequence). Trimming removed 0 bases from V and 2 bases from J, with 8 bases in between. The CDR3 DNA is TGTGCCAGCAGCTTAGCGCCGAGTCCTGGAAACACCATATATTTT. Protein sequence: CASSLAPSPGNTIYF.

J is TRBJ1-1 and V is TRBV27; D not resolved. Germline CDR1 reads MNHEY; CDR2 reads SMNVEV (reference sequence). CDR3 length equals 15 residues. Deletions cut 1 base from V and 0 bases from J, with 9 bases between. The DNA for the CDR3 is TGTGCCAGCAGTTTATTCAAGGAATTGAACACTGAAGCTTTCTTT. This encodes CASSLFKELNTEAFF.